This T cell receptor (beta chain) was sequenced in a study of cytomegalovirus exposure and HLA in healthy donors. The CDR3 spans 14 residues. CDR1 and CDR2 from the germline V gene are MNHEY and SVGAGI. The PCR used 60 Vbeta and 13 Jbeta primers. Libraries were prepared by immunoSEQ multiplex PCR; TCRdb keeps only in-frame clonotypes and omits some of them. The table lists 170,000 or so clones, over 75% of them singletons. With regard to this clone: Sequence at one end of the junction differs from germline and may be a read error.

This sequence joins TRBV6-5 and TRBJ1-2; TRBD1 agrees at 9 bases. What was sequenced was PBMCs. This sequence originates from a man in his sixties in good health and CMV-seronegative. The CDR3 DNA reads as TGTGCCAGCAGTTACACACAGGGGGCGGATGGCTACCCCTTC. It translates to CASSYTQGADGYPF.